One TCR beta chain is described in this entry. This entry comes from a study of blood T cell repertoires in COVID-19. Study-level information: Acute and convalescent COVID-19 specimens originated in the United States, Italy and Spain. Sample material is recorded as cDNA or gDNA derived from T cells, B-cell-depleted T cells, or PBMCs.

Original handling: Counts of nucleated cells, estimated from reference gene primer amplification, were obtained. Assay used: immunoSEQ multiplex PCR; TCRdb lists only in-frame clones, some missing. V and J calls and clone size are copied from that table; D and trimming were computed from the DNA. The repertoire consists of 63,000 or so clones, with more than 75% occurring once and the leading ten covering more than 1.1%. This CDR3 is built from 15 residues. CDR1 and CDR2 (germline): MNHEY, SMNVEV (reference sequence). V lost 6 bases and J lost 1, with 10 bases in between. The chain carries TRBV27 and TRBJ2-6, with a weak D call TRBD2 (5 bases). This receptor was identified in a human donor in a cohort sampled during active COVID-19. The sample consisted of peripheral blood. The chain's CDR3 is CASSPGVSGANVLTF. As DNA, the CDR3 is TGTGCCAGCAGCCCCGGGGTATCTGGGGCCAACGTCCTGACTTTC.